This T cell receptor beta chain was documented in a study of shared clonotypes between healthy human individuals. CDR1 is MNHEY, CDR2 SMNVEV, per germline (reference sequence). The CDR3 length is 13 residues. Between the trimmed V and J ends, which lost 3 bases and 7 bases, there was a span of 9 bases. The repertoire was sequenced with immunoSEQ multiplex PCR; TCRdb's copy has only in-frame clones and lacks some. Among more than 2 million clones listed, roughly 94% were seen once. Sequenced sample: naive CD4+ T cells sorted from blood. Specified subset: CD45RA+ positively selected. The origin of this receptor is a man aged 18 to 30 in good health. The chain carries TRBV27 and TRBJ2-2; no clear D gene. The CDR3, as DNA: TGTGCCAGCAGTTTCCCAGACGGCGGGGAGCTGTTTTTT. It specifies CASSFPDGGELFF.